Given below is one T cell receptor (beta chain) in context. Its antigen remains undetermined. No quality values exist for individual bases; no much larger clone is one base distant. The germline V gene encodes CDR1 LNHDA and CDR2 SQIVND (reference sequence). From the cysteine through the phenylalanine, the CDR3 covers 16 amino acids. Left in the record is the CDR3 DNA by itself, 48 bases read in frame from the first base. V lost 1 base and J lost 6 bases; the stretch between them is 19 bases long. The entry originates in a study of regulatory T cells in long-lasting Graves disease (dated by TCRdb to the early 2020s). Regarding the research as a whole: In the newly diagnosed Graves' disease group, patients had been taking antithyroid drugs for less than 3 months. Patients with persistent Graves' disease were compared with patients with newly diagnosed Graves' disease using TCR sequencing and RNA sequencing of peripheral blood. The study was conducted in China and was registered as a clinical trial. TCR sequencing covered some 13 persistent and some 20 newly diagnosed Graves' disease patients, around 35 samples in total.

The intended sense of this specimen's time point label: newly diagnosed GD, antithyroid drugs for less than 3 months. For both TCR sequencing and RNA sequencing, RNA was extracted from PBMCs in TRIzol. Graves' disease was diagnosed according to American Thyroid Association guidelines. Recruitment of patients was carried out at an endocrinology department in Xi'an, China. From each patient, 7.5 to 9.5 milliliters of peripheral blood was collected into an EDTA anticoagulant tube. Ficoll Paque Plus density gradient separation was used to isolate PBMCs, and no further T cell sorting was done. An Agilent 2100 Bioanalyzer and agarose gel were used to check RNA quality, while a NanoDrop 2000 measured RNA concentration. The method behind the library was multiplex PCR. The sequencer listed for this sample is Illumina HiSeq 4000. TCR beta libraries were built with iRepertoire HTBI primers and Arm-PCR amplification of CDR3 regions. Gel purification was performed on PCR products prior to sequencing. Turning to the authors' computational methods: Across samples, 60 to 80 TRBV and 13 to 15 TRBJ segments were identified and used for gene usage analysis of CDR3 amino acid clonotypes. COPE and FqMerger were used to merge the filtered high-quality paired reads into contigs. BLAST was used to align contigs to the IMGT TRBV, TRBD and TRBJ reference genes, and CDR3 was defined following IMGT. Highly expanded clones were defined as clonotypes with a frequency above 0.1%. Shannon entropy served as the measure of repertoire diversity, while the Gini coefficient captured V-J evenness. A clonotype was considered public if more than one individual shared it. TCRdb took the public reads, trimmed them with fastp at Q25, ran MiXCR for clone calling and kept in-frame beta chains. Records with the same CDR3 protein are collapsed into one entry carrying the most frequent genes and DNA. TCRdb assigned the V and J calls; the authors' analysis was not used. The table for this sample lists around 250,000 distinct CDR3 sequences; approximately 20% of them were counted only once. The ten largest clones add up to more than 20% of the sample.

Study-wide conclusions, independent of this receptor: Patients with persistent disease shared more public clonotypes (around 2,700) than newly diagnosed patients did (roughly 970). Only the TCR beta chain was sequenced and analyzed. Compared with newly diagnosed patients, patients with persistent Graves' disease had lower TCR Shannon entropy and fewer highly expanded clones, which suggests clonal expansion. Only peripheral blood was studied, because thyroid tissue, the primary lesion, was inaccessible. As a limitation, the authors acknowledged that the small sample size may reduce accuracy. Preferential use of TRBV28, TRBJ1-2 and TRBJ2-5 was observed in persistent disease, whereas TRBV20-1 and TRBJ2-1 were favored in newly diagnosed disease.

The V and J genes are TRBV19 and TRBJ2-7; the D segment could be TRBD1, given 8 matching bases. Sequenced material: peripheral blood mononuclear cells (PBMCs), taken at new diagnosis, from a patient treated with antithyroid drugs. This sequence originates from a female donor with Graves disease. The nucleotide sequence is TGTGCCAGTAGTATAGCGGGAGGCTTACAGGGGGGCGAGCAGTACTTC. Its protein is CASSIAGGLQGGEQYF.